The 25 T cell receptor beta chains in this list originate from one sample, sequenced in a study of T cell responses to AZD1222 COVID-19 vaccine (dated by TCRdb to the early 2020s). Receptor amplification or capture employed the immunoSEQ multiplex PCR assay. In TCRdb, the immuneACCESS table is reduced to in-frame sequences with V and J assigned. These tables do not hold every clone; where another copy was compared, an unresolved V gene accounts for under half, and the others remain unexplained. This sample holds over 150,000 clones; 90% were observed only once. Clones ranked in the top ten supply 2.5% to 3.5% of the sample. The time point label of this sample denotes: baseline before first vaccination. The sequenced sample was peripheral blood, obtained on day 0 of AZD1222 vaccination. The source of these receptors is an adult in good health.

The chain couples TRBV20-1 to TRBJ1-2, with a tentative D call TRBD1 (6 bases). The CDR3 sequence is 11 residues long. Germline V gene sequence: CDR1 DFQATT, CDR2 SNEGSKA (reference sequence). V lost 5 bases, J lost 5 bases, and 9 bases lay in between. The chain's CDR3 is CSARTAYGYTF. CDR3 in DNA: TGCAGTGCTCGGACAGCATATGGCTACACCTTC.

The chain has TRBV6-5 and TRBJ2-7; possible D gene TRBD2, 5 bases. Per the germline V gene, CDR1 is MNHEY and CDR2 is SVGAGI. V lost 8 bases to trimming and J lost 3 bases, with 11 bases between them. This CDR3 comprises 12 residues. CDR3: CASRRGGYEQYF. CDR3 nucleotide sequence: TGTGCCAGCCGACGCGGAGGCTACGAGCAGTACTTC.

The genes are TRBV9 and TRBJ2-7; the match to TRBD2 covers 11 bases. Germline lookup yields CDR1 SGDLS and CDR2 YYNGEE. The ends lost 0 bases at V and 2 bases at J; junction bases unmatched: 16. The CDR3 consists of 20 residues. CDR3 sequence reads: CASSVGLNPLTSGATYEQYF. The CDR3 coding sequence is TGTGCCAGCAGCGTAGGTCTTAACCCCTTGACTAGCGGGGCAACCTACGAGCAGTACTTC.

This clone was recorded only once. V and J are TRBV10-1 and TRBJ1-6; D gene uncertain. The CDR3 has 15 residues. The ends were cut back, 4 bases at V and 0 bases at J, with 7 bases in the middle. Germline CDR1 is WNHNN and CDR2 is SYGVQD (reference sequence). CDR3 residues: CASSVKSSYNSPLHF. In DNA form, the CDR3 reads TGCGCCAGCAGTGTGAAGAGCTCCTATAATTCACCCCTCCACTTT.

The V call is TRBV7-2, the J call TRBJ2-1; 8 bases agree with TRBD2. V was pared by 5 bases and J by 4 bases, with 7 bases of the junction left unmatched. The CDR3 is 15 residues long. Germline loops: CDR1 SGHTA, CDR2 FQGNSA. The CDR3 spells CASSQTGGAYNEQFF. DNA of the CDR3: TGTGCCAGCAGCCAGACGGGGGGGGCGTACAATGAGCAGTTCTTC.

This chain connects TRBV5-8 to TRBJ2-4; weak D call: TRBD2 (6 bases). This CDR3 has 14 residues. Germline V gene data show CDR1 as SGHTS and CDR2 as YDEGEE. V lost 0 bases to trimming and J lost 2 bases, with 6 bases between them. CDR3: CASSLGGTKNIQYF. CDR3 DNA: TGTGCCAGCAGCTTGGGCGGGACCAAAAACATTCAGTACTTC.

V is TRBV5-8 and J is TRBJ1-5; perhaps TRBD1 as D (5 bases). The germline V and J ends were trimmed by 0 bases and 7 bases, with 11 bases remaining between them. Germline CDR1 SGHTS, CDR2 YDEGEE. This CDR3 is built from 14 residues. Here the CDR3 reads CASSLVGARQPQHF. The CDR3, as DNA: TGTGCCAGCAGCTTGGTTGGGGCCAGGCAGCCCCAGCATTTT. The full variable domain, rest sourced from reference TRBV5-8 and TRBJ1-5, is EAGVTQSPTHLIKTRGQQATLRCSPISGHTSVYWYQQALGLGLQFLLWYDEGEERNRGNFPPRFSGRQFPNYSSELNVNALELEDSALYLCASSLVGARQPQHFGDGTRLSIL.

V and J are TRBV7-6 and TRBJ2-1, with TRBD2 matching 10 bases. This CDR3 region has 17 residues. Unmatched junction bases numbered 16, after V lost 6 bases and J lost 8 bases. Per germline, CDR1 SGHVS and CDR2 FNYEAQ. The CDR3, as DNA: TGTGCCAGCAGTCTCGCCAGCGGGGGGGCCACTCCCCATGAGCAGTTCTTC. Protein: CASSLASGGATPHEQFF. Based on the CDR3 plus reference TRBV7-6 and TRBJ2-1, the full variable domain is GAGVSQSPRYKVTKRGQDVALRCDPISGHVSLYWYRQALGQGPEFLTYFNYEAQQDKSGLPNDRFSAERPEGSISTLTIQRTEQRDSAMYRCASSLASGGATPHEQFFGPGTRLTVL.

The V call is TRBV7-9, the J call TRBJ2-1; D gene ambiguous. The V gene lost 5 bases and the J gene lost 5 bases, with 13 bases spanning the gap. Germline V gives CDR1 SEHNR, CDR2 FQNEAQ (reference sequence). This CDR3 comprises 14 residues. The DNA of the CDR3 is TGTGCCAGCAGCCACGTGATGATAAACAATGAGCAGTTCTTC. This gives the protein CASSHVMINNEQFF.

V and J are TRBV6-1 and TRBJ2-5; TRBD2 aligns across 10 bases. V lost 4 bases to trimming and J lost 5 bases; unmatched junction nucleotides: 10. The CDR3 runs to 16 residues. Per the germline V gene, CDR1 is MNHNS and CDR2 is SASEGT. CDR3 sequence reads: CASSAPSGGRWETQYF. The CDR3 DNA reads as TGTGCCAGCAGTGCGCCTAGCGGGGGCCGTTGGGAGACCCAGTACTTC.

V usage is TRBV6-1 and J usage is TRBJ1-2, with D unresolved. Germline loops: CDR1 MNHNS, CDR2 SASEGT. This CDR3 is built from 15 residues. The V and J ends lost 2 bases and 2 bases respectively, with 12 bases between them. This CDR3 is CASSESTVANYGYTF. CDR3 in DNA: TGTGCCAGCAGTGAATCGACCGTCGCCAACTATGGCTACACCTTC.

This chain links TRBV18 with TRBJ1-2; D is unclear. V dropped 3 bases and J dropped 2 bases, with 19 bases sitting between them. CDR3 length: 17 residues. CDR1 and CDR2 (germline): KGHSH, LQKENI. The CDR3, as DNA: TGTGCCAGCTCACCCAATCCTCCCGCGAGAGTGAACTATGGCTACACCTTC. Its protein product is CASSPNPPARVNYGYTF.

The chain couples TRBV4-3 to TRBJ2-7; 7 nucleotides line up with TRBD2. Germline V CDR1 and CDR2: LGHNA, YSLEER. The V gene end was trimmed by 3 bases and the J gene end by 0 bases; junction bases not matched to a gene: 5. The CDR3 is made up of 15 amino acids. CDR3 sequence (DNA): TGCGCCAGCAGCCAGGGAGCGGGGAGCTCCTACGAGCAGTACTTC. Its protein is CASSQGAGSSYEQYF.

The gene calls are TRBV5-6 and TRBJ2-1, with 10 bases identical to TRBD2. Trimming at V came to 0 bases and at J to 5 bases, leaving 11 bases not matched to a gene. The CDR3 is 18 amino acids. Germline lookup yields CDR1 SGHDT and CDR2 YYEEEE. The CDR3 nucleotides read TGTGCCAGCAGCTTGGGCACTAGCGGGGCGCTGGTCCACAATGAGCAGTTCTTC. It specifies CASSLGTSGALVHNEQFF.

This chain links TRBV12-5 with TRBJ2-7; 12 bases agree with TRBD2. V shed 4 bases, J shed 0 bases, and the junction held 7 bases outside the gene matches. Germline CDR1 LGHNT, CDR2 FRNRAP. This CDR3 is built from 17 residues. The CDR3 DNA sequence: TGTGCTAGTGGTTCGCCAAAACTAGCGGGGGGCTCCTACGAGCAGTACTTC. Its translation is CASGSPKLAGGSYEQYF.

The rearrangement joins TRBV9 to TRBJ2-7; TRBD1 agrees at 7 bases. The CDR3 loop spans 12 amino acids. Trimming removed 4 bases from V and 7 bases from J; junction bases left unmatched: 5. Germline-derived CDR1 and CDR2 are SGDLS and YYNGEE. Written as DNA, the CDR3 is TGTGCCAGCAGCACGACAGGGTCGGAGCAGTACTTC. It encodes CASSTTGSEQYF. The variable domain in full, with the rest retrieved from reference TRBV9 and TRBJ2-7, is DSGVTQTPKHLITATGQRVTLRCSPRSGDLSVYWYQQSLDQGLQFLIQYYNGEERAKGNILERFSAQQFPDLHSELNLSSLELGDSALYFCASSTTGSEQYFGPGTRLTVT.

The chain joins TRBV6-1 to TRBJ1-2; tentative D call: TRBD1 (5 bases). V was clipped by 2 bases and J by 1 base, with 8 bases between them. The CDR3 runs to 14 residues. Germline lookup yields CDR1 MNHNS and CDR2 SASEGT. The CDR3 DNA sequence: TGTGCCAGCAGTGAAAACAGGAATAACTATGGCTACACCTTC. It yields the protein CASSENRNNYGYTF.

The chain joins TRBV10-3 to TRBJ2-7; D is undetermined. Germline V gene lookup returns CDR1 ENHRY and CDR2 SYGVKD. Trimming removed 2 bases from V and 5 bases from J, with 7 bases in between. This CDR3 is 12 amino acids long. CDR3 in DNA: TGTGCCATCAGTGAGAGTAGCAACGAGCAGTACTTC. Translating gives CAISESSNEQYF.

V and J are TRBV5-1 and TRBJ1-1, with a weak D call TRBD1 (5 bases). CDR1 is SGHRS and CDR2 is YFSETQ in the germline V gene. There are 14 residues in the CDR3. Trimming left V 3 bases short and J 6 bases short, with 15 bases between. For the CDR3, the DNA is TGCGCCAGCAGCTCGCAGGGCGGGGCCTCTGAAGCTTTCTTT. This sequence encodes CASSSQGGASEAFF. Combining the CDR3 with reference TRBV5-1 and TRBJ1-1 gives the whole variable domain KAGVTQTPRYLIKTRGQQVTLSCSPISGHRSVSWYQQTPGQGLQFLFEYFSETQRNKGNFPGRFSGRQFSNSRSEMNVSTLELGDSALYLCASSSQGGASEAFFGQGTRLTVV.

The V gene is TRBV6-5, the J gene TRBJ1-2; D unresolved. Germline assignment: CDR1 MNHEY and CDR2 SVGAGI. The CDR3 spans 15 residues. V was cut by 0 bases and J by 1 base, with 9 bases left in between. The CDR3 DNA reads TGTGCCAGCAGTTACTCGAAGCAGAGTAACTATGGCTACACCTTC. Protein: CASSYSKQSNYGYTF.

V gene TRBV6-5 combines with J gene TRBJ2-7; 9 bases agree with TRBD1. The CDR3 length is 15 residues. V lost 0 bases to trimming and J lost 7 bases; unmatched junction nucleotides: 7. Germline V gives CDR1 MNHEY, CDR2 SVGAGI. The CDR3: CASSYSGTGSREQYF. CDR3 bases: TGTGCCAGCAGTTACTCCGGGACAGGGTCTCGAGAGCAGTACTTC.

The chain employs TRBV5-4 and TRBJ2-2; D is unresolved. Germline V gene data show CDR1 as SGHNT and CDR2 as YYREEE (reference sequence). V lost 0 bases, J lost 10 bases, and 10 bases lay in between. This CDR3 is 13 amino acids long. The CDR3 nucleotides are TGTGCCAGCAGCTTGGTACCGGGTGAGGAGCTGTTTTTT. Translation: CASSLVPGEELFF.

This sequence joins TRBV25-1 and TRBJ1-4; TRBD1 agrees at 9 bases. The CDR3 is 15 residues long. Germline assignment: CDR1 MGHDK and CDR2 SYGVNS. Trimming took 7 bases from V and 7 from J; bases not matched to a gene: 10. CDR3 in DNA: TGTGCCAGCACCAACACCGGGACAGGGAGTGAAAAACTGTTTTTT. It specifies CASTNTGTGSEKLFF.

The J gene is TRBJ2-7, the V gene TRBV9; 7 positions match TRBD1. Germline-derived CDR1 and CDR2 are SGDLS and YYNGEE. There are 14 residues in the CDR3. The V and J ends lost 4 bases and 2 bases, in that order; junction bases with no gene match: 6. The CDR3 here is CASSPRTGTYEQYF. The CDR3, as DNA: TGTGCCAGCAGCCCCCGGACAGGCACCTACGAGCAGTACTTC.

J is TRBJ2-5 and V is TRBV3-1 (or the pseudogene TRBV3-2), with TRBD2 identical over 8 bases. The ends lost 2 bases at V and 9 bases at J; junction bases unmatched: 11. CDR3 length: 15 amino acids. Germline V gene sequence: CDR1 LGHDT, CDR2 YNNKEL (reference sequence). The CDR3 DNA follows: TGTGCCAGCAGCCAACCCGGGGGGGGACCCCCACCCCAGTACTTC. It encodes CASSQPGGGPPPQYF.